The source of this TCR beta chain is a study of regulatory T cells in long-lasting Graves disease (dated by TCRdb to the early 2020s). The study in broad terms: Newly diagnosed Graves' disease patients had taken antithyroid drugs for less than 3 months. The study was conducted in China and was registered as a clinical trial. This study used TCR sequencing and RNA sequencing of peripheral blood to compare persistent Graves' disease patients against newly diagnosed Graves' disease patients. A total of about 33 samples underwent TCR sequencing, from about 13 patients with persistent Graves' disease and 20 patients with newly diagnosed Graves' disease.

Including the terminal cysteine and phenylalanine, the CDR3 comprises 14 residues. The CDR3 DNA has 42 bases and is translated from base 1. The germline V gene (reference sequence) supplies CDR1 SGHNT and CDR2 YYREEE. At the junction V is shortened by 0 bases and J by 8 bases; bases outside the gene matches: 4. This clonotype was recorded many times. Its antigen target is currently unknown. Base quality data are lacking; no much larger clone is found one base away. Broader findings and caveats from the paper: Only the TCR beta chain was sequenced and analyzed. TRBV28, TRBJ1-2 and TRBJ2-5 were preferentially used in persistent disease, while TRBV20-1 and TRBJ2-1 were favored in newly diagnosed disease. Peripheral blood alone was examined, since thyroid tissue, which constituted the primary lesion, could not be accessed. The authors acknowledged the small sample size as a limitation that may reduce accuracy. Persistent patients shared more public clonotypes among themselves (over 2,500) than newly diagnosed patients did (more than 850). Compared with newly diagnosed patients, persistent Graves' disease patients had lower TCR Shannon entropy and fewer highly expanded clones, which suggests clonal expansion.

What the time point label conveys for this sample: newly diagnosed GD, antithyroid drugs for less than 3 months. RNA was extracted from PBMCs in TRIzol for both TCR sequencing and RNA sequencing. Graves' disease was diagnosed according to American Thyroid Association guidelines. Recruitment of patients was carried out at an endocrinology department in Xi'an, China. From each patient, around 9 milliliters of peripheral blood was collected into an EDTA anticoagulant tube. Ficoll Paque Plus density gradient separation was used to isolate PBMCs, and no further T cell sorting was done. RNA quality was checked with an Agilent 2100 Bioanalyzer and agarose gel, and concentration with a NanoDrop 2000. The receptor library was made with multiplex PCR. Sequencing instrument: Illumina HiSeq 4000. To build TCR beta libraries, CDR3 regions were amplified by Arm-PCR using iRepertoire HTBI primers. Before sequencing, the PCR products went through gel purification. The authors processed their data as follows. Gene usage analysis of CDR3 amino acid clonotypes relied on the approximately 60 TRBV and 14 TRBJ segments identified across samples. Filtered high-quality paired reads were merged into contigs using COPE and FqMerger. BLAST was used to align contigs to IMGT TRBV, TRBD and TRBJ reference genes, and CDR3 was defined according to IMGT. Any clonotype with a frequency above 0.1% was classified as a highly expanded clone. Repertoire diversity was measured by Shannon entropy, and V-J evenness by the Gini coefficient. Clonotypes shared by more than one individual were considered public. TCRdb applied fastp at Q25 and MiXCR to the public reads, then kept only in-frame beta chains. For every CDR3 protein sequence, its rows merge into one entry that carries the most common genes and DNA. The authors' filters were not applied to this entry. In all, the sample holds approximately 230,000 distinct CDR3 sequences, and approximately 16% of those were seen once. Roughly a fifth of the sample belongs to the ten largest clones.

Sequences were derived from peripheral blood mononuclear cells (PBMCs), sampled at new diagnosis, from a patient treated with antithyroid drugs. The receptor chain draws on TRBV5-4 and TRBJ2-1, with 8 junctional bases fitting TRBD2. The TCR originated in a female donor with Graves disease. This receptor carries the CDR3 CASSLERAGDEQFF. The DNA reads TGTGCCAGCAGCTTGGAACGAGCGGGGGATGAGCAGTTCTTC.